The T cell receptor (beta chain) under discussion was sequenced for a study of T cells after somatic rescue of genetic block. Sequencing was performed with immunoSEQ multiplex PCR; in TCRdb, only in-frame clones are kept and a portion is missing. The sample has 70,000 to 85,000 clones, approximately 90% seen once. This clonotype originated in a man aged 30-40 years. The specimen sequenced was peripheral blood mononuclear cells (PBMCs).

CDR3 sequence reads: CASSVSFPGNTQYF. CDR3 nucleotides: TGTGCCAGCAGCGTAAGTTTCCCCGGCAATACGCAGTATTTT. The genes are TRBV9 and TRBJ2-3; D remains unclear. V lost 1 base, J lost 7 bases, and 13 bases lay in between. The germline V gene encodes CDR1 SGDLS and CDR2 YYNGEE. The length of the CDR3 is 14 residues.